Listed below are T cell receptor beta chains from one sample, sequenced in a study of blood T cell repertoires in COVID-19. This table comes from immunoSEQ multiplex PCR, and its TCRdb copy is limited to in-frame clones, with some not included. Among 35,000 to 45,000 clones listed, roughly 92% were seen once. Source material: peripheral blood. Receptor source: a man aged 45 to 65 with COVID-19, enrolled during active disease. Each CDR3 is given with its conserved first and last residue. Fields, in order: D gene, V gene, CDR3 length, J gene, clone size, CDR3 protein, CDR3 DNA. A D gene is named only where the DNA matches it firmly. Some rows have no size entry. The others give once, few or many, or a class for an expanded clone.

>TRBD1|TRBV27|16|TRBJ1-4|.
CASSLTGQGAREKLFF
TGTGCCAGCAGTTTAACCGGACAGGGGGCTAGGGAAAAACTGTTTTTT
>.|TRBV29-1|17|TRBJ1-2|.
CSVEGGPDGGRGYGYTF
TGCAGCGTTGAAGGGGGGCCGGACGGAGGAAGGGGTTATGGCTACACCTTC
>TRBD2|TRBV4-1|21|TRBJ2-1|.
CASSQEGVLGLAGVSYNEQFF
TGCGCCAGCAGCCAAGAAGGGGTATTGGGACTAGCGGGAGTTAGCTACAATGAGCAGTTCTTC
>.|TRBV7-9|15|TRBJ2-7|.
CASSLATGSIYEQYF
TGTGCCAGCAGCTTAGCTACAGGGAGCATCTACGAGCAGTACTTC
>.|TRBV3-1/TRBV3-2|15|TRBJ1-1|.
CASSQDSAAAQKAFF
TGTGCCAGCAGCCAAGATTCAGCGGCCGCCCAAAAGGCTTTCTTT
>TRBD1|TRBV10-3|16|TRBJ1-3|.
CAISASGGATGNTIYF
TGTGCCATCAGTGCGTCAGGGGGAGCTACCGGAAACACCATATATTTT
>TRBD1|TRBV18|14|TRBJ2-1|.
CASSLSTGANEQFF
TGTGCCAGCTCACTATCGACAGGGGCTAATGAGCAGTTCTTC
>.|TRBV6-2/TRBV6-3|13|TRBJ2-1|.
CASSPLGDNEQFF
TGTGCCAGCAGTCCCCTCGGGGACAATGAGCAGTTCTTC
>TRBD1|TRBV5-1|16|TRBJ1-1|.
CASKVQGATSDTEAFF
TGCGCCAGCAAAGTGCAGGGGGCGACCAGTGACACTGAAGCTTTCTTT
>TRBD2|TRBV7-9|17|TRBJ2-3|.
CASSLISSGRGTDTQYF
TGTGCCAGCAGCTTAATCTCTAGCGGGAGGGGGACAGATACGCAGTATTTT
>.|TRBV6-5|15|TRBJ1-2|.
CASSYSGQGSYGYTF
TGTGCCAGCAGTTATTCCGGTCAGGGATCCTATGGCTACACCTTC
>.|TRBV20-1|15|TRBJ1-2|.
CSASLRRRGEGGYTF
TGCAGTGCTAGTTTGCGGCGGCGGGGAGAAGGTGGCTACACCTTC
>.|TRBV18|16|TRBJ2-1|.
CASSPAVLSSYNEQFF
TGTGCCAGCTCACCTGCGGTGCTCAGCTCCTACAATGAGCAGTTCTTC
>TRBD2|TRBV9|14|TRBJ2-1|.
CASSVGGPGGEQFF
TGTGCCAGCAGCGTAGGAGGGCCGGGGGGTGAGCAGTTCTTC
>TRBD2|TRBV7-2|18|TRBJ2-1|.
CASSSIGRTSGAYNEQFF
TGTGCCAGCAGCTCGATCGGAAGGACTAGCGGGGCTTACAATGAGCAGTTCTTC
>.|TRBV7-8|15|TRBJ1-1|once
CASSLSTGIDTEAFF
TGTGCCAGCAGCTTATCCACAGGGATCGACACTGAAGCTTTCTTT
>TRBD1|TRBV9|16|TRBJ1-3|.
CASSVGGGESGNTIYF
TGTGCCAGCAGCGTAGGAGGGGGCGAATCTGGAAACACCATATATTTT
>TRBD2|TRBV6-2/TRBV6-3|17|TRBJ2-3|.
CASSYRASGSFADTQYF
TGTGCCAGCAGTTATAGGGCTAGCGGGAGTTTTGCAGATACGCAGTATTTT
>TRBD1|TRBV6-5|14|TRBJ1-1|.
CASTRDSLGTEAFF
TGTGCCAGCACGCGGGACAGCCTTGGGACTGAAGCTTTCTTT
>TRBD2|TRBV7-9|17|TRBJ2-2|.
CASSSNIAGANTGELFF
TGTGCCAGCAGCTCCAACATAGCGGGGGCGAACACCGGGGAGCTGTTTTTT
>.|TRBV9|15|TRBJ1-1|.
CASSALQDLNTEAFF
TGTGCCAGCAGCGCGTTACAGGATTTGAACACTGAAGCTTTCTTT
>.|TRBV5-8|13|TRBJ2-3|.
CASSMLVIDTQYF
TGTGCCAGCAGCATGCTAGTTATAGATACGCAGTATTTT
>TRBD2|TRBV27|15|TRBJ2-7|.
CASSLASGMSYEQYF
TGTGCCAGCAGCCTTGCTAGCGGGATGTCCTACGAGCAGTACTTC
>.|TRBV6-1|18|TRBJ2-5|.
CASSGARWRGGVQETQYF
TGTGCCAGCAGTGGGGCACGGTGGAGGGGGGGTGTCCAAGAGACCCAGTACTTC
>TRBD1|TRBV18|15|TRBJ1-4|.
CASSRSGGSNEKLFF
TGTGCCAGCTCACGCTCAGGGGGTTCTAATGAAAAACTGTTTTTT
>TRBD1|TRBV29-1|13|TRBJ1-4|once
CSVKGAYNEKLFF
TGCAGCGTAAAGGGGGCCTATAATGAAAAACTGTTTTTT
>.|TRBV7-9|14|TRBJ2-7|few
CASSRDRGSYEQYF
TGTGCCAGCAGCCGTGACCGAGGGTCCTACGAGCAGTACTTC
>.|TRBV18|13|TRBJ1-1|.
CASSPPSFTEAFF
TGTGCCAGCTCACCACCGAGTTTCACTGAAGCTTTCTTT
>TRBD2|TRBV9|17|TRBJ2-1|once
CASSPRTSGSLITEQFF
TGTGCCAGCAGCCCAAGGACTAGCGGGAGCCTTATCACTGAGCAGTTCTTC
>.|TRBV7-6|15|TRBJ1-2|.
CASSPGRAEGYGYTF
TGTGCCAGCAGCCCAGGCAGGGCGGAGGGGTATGGCTACACCTTC
>TRBD2|TRBV3-1/TRBV3-2|16|TRBJ2-5|.
CASSQQMTSSRETQYF
TGTGCCAGCAGCCAACAAATGACTAGCAGTAGAGAGACCCAGTACTTC
>.|TRBV11-2|14|TRBJ1-1|.
CASSSPRGKNEAFF
TGTGCCAGCAGCTCCCCCCGGGGGAAGAATGAAGCTTTCTTT
>.|TRBV25-1|17|TRBJ1-6|.
CASSGRSGAQGILSLHF
TGTGCCAGCAGTGGTCGCAGTGGGGCCCAAGGGATTTTATCCCTCCACTTT
>TRBD1|TRBV19|15|TRBJ1-5|.
CASTVGTGGHQPQHF
TGTGCCAGTACGGTCGGGACAGGGGGCCATCAGCCCCAGCATTTT
>TRBD1|TRBV27|17|TRBJ2-7|.
CASSVIGYGTGVYEQYF
TGTGCCAGCAGTGTTATCGGGTATGGGACAGGGGTATACGAGCAGTACTTC
>TRBD1|TRBV10-3|17|TRBJ1-1|.
CAISELPRTGGRTEAFF
TGTGCCATCAGTGAGTTGCCCCGTACAGGGGGTCGGACTGAAGCTTTCTTT
>TRBD2|TRBV5-1|15|TRBJ2-1|once
CASSLTSGSYNEQFF
TGCGCCAGCAGCTTGACTAGCGGGAGCTACAATGAGCAGTTCTTC
>.|TRBV2|14|TRBJ1-1|.
CASSPTGIGTEAFF
TGTGCCAGCTCTCCCACAGGGATAGGCACTGAAGCTTTCTTT
>.|TRBV9|14|TRBJ1-1|once
CASSVALFNTEAFF
TGTGCCAGCAGCGTAGCCCTTTTTAACACTGAAGCTTTCTTT
>TRBD1|TRBV11-2|14|TRBJ2-7|.
CASSPNRGIHEQYF
TGTGCCAGCAGTCCCAACAGGGGGATCCACGAGCAGTACTTC
>.|TRBV9|14|TRBJ1-2|.
CASSPRGRDYGYTF
TGTGCCAGCAGCCCTCGGGGTAGGGACTATGGCTACACCTTC
>.|TRBV25-1|12|TRBJ1-2|once
CAVQGDRYGYTF
TGTGCCGTACAGGGAGATCGCTATGGCTACACCTTC
>.|TRBV5-1|15|TRBJ1-1|.
CASSLARGAATEAFF
TGCGCCAGCAGCTTGGCCAGGGGTGCAGCCACTGAAGCTTTCTTT
>TRBD1|TRBV2|14|TRBJ1-1|once
CASSGGTEDTEAFF
TGTGCCAGCAGTGGAGGGACAGAGGACACTGAAGCTTTCTTT
>TRBD1|TRBV7-9|14|TRBJ1-1|.
CASSPAGTGEITFF
TGTGCCAGCAGCCCCGCCGGGACAGGGGAGATAACTTTCTTT
>TRBD1|TRBV5-8|17|TRBJ2-7|.
CASSSPGQGSSSYEQYF
TGTGCCAGCAGCTCACCGGGACAGGGGTCGAGCTCCTACGAGCAGTACTTC
>TRBD1|TRBV7-9|16|TRBJ2-1|.
CASSFRTGLPYNEQFF
TGTGCCAGCAGCTTCCGGACAGGGCTCCCCTACAATGAGCAGTTCTTC
>TRBD1|TRBV2|15|TRBJ1-1|.
CASGTNPGGRTEAFF
TGTGCCAGCGGGACGAATCCAGGGGGAAGAACTGAAGCTTTCTTT
>TRBD1|TRBV19|13|TRBJ2-7|.
CASSMGQGIEQYF
TGTGCCAGTAGTATGGGACAGGGAATCGAGCAGTACTTC
>.|TRBV14|15|TRBJ1-1|once
CASSHRRTENTEAFF
TGTGCCAGCAGCCATCGACGGACAGAGAACACTGAAGCTTTCTTT
>.|TRBV12-3/TRBV12-4|12|TRBJ2-7|.
CASSQGTSNGYF
TGTGCCAGCAGCCAGGGGACCAGTAACGGGTACTTC
>TRBD2|TRBV4-1|18|TRBJ2-1|.
CASSQDSPGLANYNEQFF
TGCGCCAGCAGCCAAGATTCCCCGGGACTAGCGAACTACAATGAGCAGTTCTTC
>TRBD1|TRBV19|14|TRBJ2-7|.
CASSKLDRVYEQYF
TGTGCCAGTAGTAAACTGGACAGGGTCTACGAGCAGTACTTC